A selection of T cell receptor beta chains follows, all from one sample in a study of radiation and T cells in renal cell carcinoma. Generated by immunoSEQ multiplex PCR, the TCRdb table keeps only in-frame clones and is missing some. The sample has about 170,000 clones; about 87% are singletons. Sequences were derived from blood, sampled from a patient whose treatment included radiotherapy and nephrectomy. The receptors shown here come from a woman aged 50 to 65 with renal cell carcinoma. Both conserved end residues are part of each CDR3. The order of the fields is V gene, J gene, D gene, clone size, CDR3 protein, CDR3 DNA. A D gene is named only where the DNA matches it firmly. Clone size appears in some rows only: once, few, many, or a class for an expanded clone.

TRBV5-1	TRBJ2-1	TRBD2	-	CASSLAAAGGPNNEQFF	TGCGCCAGCAGCTTGGCCGCCGCGGGGGGGCCGAACAATGAGCAGTTCTTC
TRBV6-1	TRBJ2-2	-	-	CASLSGTNHLGELFF	TGTGCCAGCCTCTCGGGGACAAATCACTTGGGGGAGCTGTTTTTT
TRBV19	TRBJ2-2	-	-	CASSPPGELFF	TGTGCCAGTAGTCCCCCCGGGGAGCTGTTTTTT
TRBV7-9	TRBJ2-3	-	-	CASSLDYATPDTQYF	TGTGCCAGCAGCTTAGATTATGCGACCCCAGATACGCAGTATTTT
TRBV30	TRBJ1-1	-	-	CARARGGTEAFF	TGTGCCCGAGCGAGGGGAGGGACTGAAGCTTTCTTT
TRBV15	TRBJ1-2	TRBD1	many	CATSRDLRQGAGTGYTF	TGTGCCACCAGCAGAGACCTAAGACAGGGGGCTGGTACCGGCTACACCTTC
TRBV19	TRBJ1-6	-	-	CASSPLPGTDNSPLHF	TGTGCCAGTAGCCCTCTTCCGGGGACTGATAATTCACCCCTCCACTTT
TRBV30	TRBJ1-1	-	-	CAWSRLATGNTEAFF	TGTGCCTGGAGTCGACTCGCAACAGGGAACACTGAAGCTTTCTTT
TRBV20-1	TRBJ1-1	-	-	CSATRGIEAFF	TGCAGTGCTACCCGGGGGATTGAAGCTTTCTTT
TRBV13	TRBJ2-3	TRBD2	-	CASSFGTSGFGTDTQYF	TGTGCCAGCAGCTTCGGGACTAGCGGGTTCGGCACAGATACGCAGTATTTT
TRBV18	TRBJ2-5	-	-	CASSSIERETQYF	TGTGCCAGCTCATCAATCGAGCGGGAGACCCAGTACTTC
TRBV4-3	TRBJ2-1	-	once	CASSHRSAGSLYEQFF	TGCGCCAGCAGCCACCGCTCCGCAGGGTCGTTATATGAGCAGTTCTTC
TRBV19	TRBJ1-5	TRBD1	once	CASSIGTGEYQPQHF	TGTGCCAGTAGTATAGGGACAGGGGAATATCAGCCCCAGCATTTT
TRBV25-1	TRBJ2-6	-	-	CASESSGANVLTF	TGTGCCAGCGAAAGCTCTGGGGCCAACGTCCTGACTTTC
TRBV29-1	TRBJ1-1	-	-	CSVSTGLGNTEAFF	TGCAGCGTTTCTACGGGGTTAGGGAACACTGAAGCTTTCTTT
TRBV6-6	TRBJ1-5	-	-	CASIREGYQPQHF	TGTGCCAGCATCAGGGAGGGCTATCAGCCCCAGCATTTT
TRBV10-3	TRBJ2-1	TRBD2	-	CAISVSGGENEQFF	TGTGCCATCAGTGTGTCGGGGGGAGAGAATGAGCAGTTCTTC
TRBV4-1	TRBJ1-1	TRBD1	-	CASEQQGGGTEAFF	TGCGCCAGCGAACAACAGGGGGGAGGGACTGAAGCTTTCTTT
TRBV19	TRBJ1-2	-	-	CASSTGPGVGYTF	TGTGCCAGTAGTACAGGGCCAGGGGTCGGCTACACCTTC
TRBV19	TRBJ1-6	-	-	CASSLGLRDSPLHF	TGTGCCAGTAGTTTGGGATTAAGGGATTCACCCCTCCACTTT
TRBV10-2	TRBJ1-5	-	-	CASRGHHNQPQHF	TGCGCCAGCCGAGGACACCACAATCAGCCCCAGCATTTT
TRBV5-8	TRBJ2-2	TRBD2	-	CASSLSRGGVTGELFF	TGTGCCAGCAGCTTGTCCCGGGGGGGCGTCACCGGGGAGCTGTTTTTT
TRBV6-5	TRBJ2-3	TRBD2	few	CASRLAGDLTDTQYF	TGTGCCAGCAGACTAGCGGGGGACCTCACAGATACGCAGTATTTT
TRBV6-1	TRBJ1-1	-	-	CASSDKRGPVTEAFF	TGTGCCAGCAGTGATAAGAGAGGGCCCGTCACTGAAGCTTTCTTT
TRBV29-1	TRBJ2-3	TRBD2	-	CSVAGLADSSTDTQYF	TGCAGCGTTGCCGGACTAGCGGACTCGTCCACAGATACGCAGTATTTT
TRBV4-1	TRBJ1-2	-	-	CASSQDSGNSYGYTF	TGCGCCAGCAGCCAAGATTCAGGGAACTCCTATGGCTACACCTTC
TRBV5-1	TRBJ1-1	-	-	CASSLVEGGQAFF	TGCGCCAGCAGCTTGGTAGAGGGAGGGCAAGCTTTCTTT
TRBV7-3	TRBJ1-2	TRBD1	-	CASSSGQGNYGYTF	TGTGCCAGCAGCTCGGGACAGGGGAACTATGGCTACACCTTC
TRBV9	TRBJ1-4	TRBD1	once	CASSSGQNNEKLFF	TGTGCCAGCAGCTCGGGACAGAATAATGAAAAACTGTTTTTT
TRBV11-2	TRBJ1-1	-	-	CASSLDRFEGLNTEAFF	TGTGCCAGCAGCTTAGATCGTTTCGAGGGGTTGAACACTGAAGCTTTCTTT
TRBV5-1	TRBJ2-5	TRBD1	-	CASSLGQGGNQETQYF	TGCGCCAGCAGCCTTGGACAGGGGGGGAACCAAGAGACCCAGTACTTC
TRBV29-1	TRBJ2-7	-	-	CSAKRGAEQYF	TGCAGCGCCAAGAGGGGGGCCGAGCAGTACTTC
TRBV7-2	TRBJ2-5	TRBD2	-	CASSGERVAGETQYF	TGTGCCAGCAGCGGAGAAAGGGTAGCGGGGGAGACCCAGTACTTC
TRBV6-1	TRBJ2-6	TRBD1	-	CASSDTGQLSGANVLTF	TGTGCCAGCAGTGATACGGGACAGCTGTCTGGGGCCAACGTCCTGACTTTC